This section outlines one TCR beta chain sequence together with its context. Its antigen remains unidentified. This CDR3 is built from 13 residues. V lost 2 bases to trimming and J lost 1 base, with 5 bases between them. Germline CDR1 is SGHTA and CDR2 is FQGTGA. This sample stems from a study of T cell responses to AZD1222 COVID-19 vaccine. Study-wide results and caveats: Reportedly, nearly half of unique spike TCRs recognized epitopes outside B.1.351/B.1.1.7 mutations. Donors were largely white British and mainly female; clonal diversity was possibly underestimated.

Profiled with immunoSEQ multiplex PCR; TCRdb holds only in-frame clones, not every one. The table records about 75,000 clones, 88% of them present only once. The sample consisted of peripheral blood, taken 28 days after the second dose of the MenACWY control vaccine. The chain links TRBV7-3 to TRBJ2-5; D remains ambiguous. The TCR was taken from an adult who received the MenACWY meningococcal vaccine as a control. The CDR3 DNA sequence: TGTGCCAGCAGCTTATCGGCCCAAGAGACCCAGTACTTC. It translates to CASSLSAQETQYF.